This T cell receptor (beta chain) was captured by sequencing in a study of CD8+ T cells in alopecia areata. After isolation, RNA underwent reverse transcription to generate cDNA as the sequencing template. Assay: immunoSEQ multiplex PCR; the TCRdb copy retains only in-frame clones and omits some. The sample lists about 180,000 clones; around 63% were seen once. The CDR3 contains 13 residues. Germline lookup yields CDR1 SQVTM and CDR2 ANQGSEA. V dropped 3 bases and J dropped 5; count of bases not matched to a gene: 3. Turning to this clone: Antigen: not known.

Study results and caveats: Lesional scalp, notably in alopecia totalis/universalis, had clonality above that of normal scalp.

The sequence was collected from a human donor with alopecia areata. This specimen consisted of CD4+ T cells sorted from blood, obtained at week 0. The chain recombines TRBV29-1 with TRBJ2-3, with TRBD1 matching over 9 bases. The CDR3 sequence: CSVDQTGGDTQYF. The CDR3 nucleotides are TGCAGCGTTGATCAGACAGGGGGAGATACGCAGTATTTT.